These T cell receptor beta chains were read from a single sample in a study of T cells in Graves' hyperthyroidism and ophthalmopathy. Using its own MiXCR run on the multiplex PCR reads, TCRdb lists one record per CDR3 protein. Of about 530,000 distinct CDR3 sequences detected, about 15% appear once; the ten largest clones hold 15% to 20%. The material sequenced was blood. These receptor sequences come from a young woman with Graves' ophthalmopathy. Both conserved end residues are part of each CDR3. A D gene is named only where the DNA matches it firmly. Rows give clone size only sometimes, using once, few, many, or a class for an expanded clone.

DNA: TGTGCCAGCAGTTCTCCAAGAGGGCTTAGCAATCAGCCCCAGCATTTT
CDR3: CASSSPRGLSNQPQHF
J: TRBJ1-5
V: TRBV28
D: -
size: many

DNA: TGTGCCAGCAGCCAAGGGAATCCGGCCCAGCCCCAGCATTTT
CDR3: CASSQGNPAQPQHF
J: TRBJ1-5
V: TRBV4-2
D: -
size: -

DNA: TGCAGCGTCCCCTTGAGAGCGGCCCTCTCGAACACTGAAGCTTTCTTT
CDR3: CSVPLRAALSNTEAFF
J: TRBJ1-1
V: TRBV29-1
D: -
size: -

DNA: TGTGCCAGCAGCGTAGCTTATGGTGAAAAACTGTTTTTT
CDR3: CASSVAYGEKLFF
J: TRBJ1-4
V: TRBV9
D: -
size: few

DNA: TGTGCCAGCAGCTTTGACCCGATCTCCTACGAGCAGTACTTC
CDR3: CASSFDPISYEQYF
J: TRBJ2-7
V: TRBV5-1
D: -
size: few

DNA: TGTGCCAGCAGTTGGGACACCTACAATGAGCAGTTCTTC
CDR3: CASSWDTYNEQFF
J: TRBJ2-1
V: TRBV27
D: -
size: many

DNA: TGTGCCAGCGTACCGGGACTGATGAACACTGAAGCTTTCTTT
CDR3: CASVPGLMNTEAFF
J: TRBJ1-1
V: TRBV25-1
D: -
size: many

DNA: TGTGCCAGCAGAAGGCGGGGGGGCGGGACAGATACGCAGTATTTT
CDR3: CASRRRGGGTDTQYF
J: TRBJ2-3
V: TRBV12-3/TRBV12-4
D: TRBD2
size: -

DNA: TGTGCCAGCAGGGGAGGGACTAGCGGGAGGAATGAGCAGTTCTTC
CDR3: CASRGGTSGRNEQFF
J: TRBJ2-1
V: TRBV27
D: TRBD2
size: -

DNA: TGCAGTGCTGACGGAGCCTACAATGAGCAGTTCTTC
CDR3: CSADGAYNEQFF
J: TRBJ2-1
V: TRBV20-1
D: -
size: -

DNA: TGTGCCAGCAGCCAAGGGGAGGCGGATACGCAGTATTTT
CDR3: CASSQGEADTQYF
J: TRBJ2-3
V: TRBV4-2
D: -
size: few

DNA: TGCAGTGCTAGGGACTGGGGGCGGAATGAGCAGTTCTTC
CDR3: CSARDWGRNEQFF
J: TRBJ2-1
V: TRBV20-1
D: -
size: -

DNA: TGTGCCAGCAGTCCAGCTGGGACAGGGGGAAATCAGCCCCAGCATTTT
CDR3: CASSPAGTGGNQPQHF
J: TRBJ1-5
V: TRBV28
D: TRBD1
size: many

DNA: TGTGCCAGCAGCTTAGAGCGGGGGAGTAATGAAAAACTGTTTTTT
CDR3: CASSLERGSNEKLFF
J: TRBJ1-4
V: TRBV11-2
D: -
size: many

DNA: TGTGCCAGTAGTATATCCGGGCAGCCCCAGCATTTT
CDR3: CASSISGQPQHF
J: TRBJ1-5
V: TRBV19
D: -
size: -

DNA: TGCAGTCCGCAGATCTTCGGGGCCGGTCGATACACAGATACGCAGTATTTT
CDR3: CSPQIFGAGRYTDTQYF
J: TRBJ2-3
V: TRBV20-1
D: -
size: many

DNA: TGCAGTGCAAGGACAGGATTTTCCACTGAAGCTTTCTTT
CDR3: CSARTGFSTEAFF
J: TRBJ1-1
V: TRBV20-1
D: TRBD1
size: few

DNA: TGTGCCAGCAGCTTGGGTGTGGAGAGCCCCCCCCAGCATTTT
CDR3: CASSLGVESPPQHF
J: TRBJ1-5
V: TRBV5-5
D: -
size: few

DNA: TGTGCCAGCAGTTCCCGGACAGGGTTCGTTGAAGCTTTCTTT
CDR3: CASSSRTGFVEAFF
J: TRBJ1-1
V: TRBV2
D: TRBD1
size: -

DNA: TGTGCCAGCAGTTTATGGCCTGACTCTGGGGCCAACGTCCTGACTTTC
CDR3: CASSLWPDSGANVLTF
J: TRBJ2-6
V: TRBV28
D: -
size: many

DNA: TGTGCCAGCAGCCCTGGGAGGAAGGGACAGGGTGTGACCGAGCAGTACTTC
CDR3: CASSPGRKGQGVTEQYF
J: TRBJ2-7
V: TRBV9
D: TRBD1
size: -

DNA: TGTGCCAGCAGTCCGGTAACAGGGAACACTGAAGCTTTCTTT
CDR3: CASSPVTGNTEAFF
J: TRBJ1-1
V: TRBV12-3/TRBV12-4
D: -
size: few

DNA: TGTGCCAGTAGTACTCAAAATGAGCAGTTCTTC
CDR3: CASSTQNEQFF
J: TRBJ2-1
V: TRBV19
D: -
size: few

DNA: TGCAGCGTCGGACAAATCACAGATACGCAGTATTTT
CDR3: CSVGQITDTQYF
J: TRBJ2-3
V: TRBV29-1
D: -
size: -

DNA: TGCGCCAGCAGCTTGGGGCCCTCGGGTCAGGGTAACAATGAGCAGTTCTTC
CDR3: CASSLGPSGQGNNEQFF
J: TRBJ2-1
V: TRBV5-1
D: -
size: many

DNA: TGTGCCAGCAGTGAATTAACAGGGGGTTATAATGAAAAACTGTTTTTT
CDR3: CASSELTGGYNEKLFF
J: TRBJ1-4
V: TRBV2
D: TRBD1
size: many

DNA: TGTGCCAGCTCACATTATAGCGAGACCCAGTACTTC
CDR3: CASSHYSETQYF
J: TRBJ2-5
V: TRBV18
D: -
size: many

DNA: TGTGCCAGCAGCCCGTCTACAGGGGGCTCTGGAAACACCATATATTTT
CDR3: CASSPSTGGSGNTIYF
J: TRBJ1-3
V: TRBV7-8
D: TRBD1
size: -

DNA: TGTGCCAGCAGCTTAGTGGACAACACAGATACGCAGTATTTT
CDR3: CASSLVDNTDTQYF
J: TRBJ2-3
V: TRBV7-9
D: -
size: many

DNA: TGCGCCAGCAGCTCGGGACAGGTTGAAGCTTTCTTT
CDR3: CASSSGQVEAFF
J: TRBJ1-1
V: TRBV10-2
D: TRBD1
size: many

DNA: TGTGCCAGCAGGGACAGCCTGAACACTGAAGCTTTCTTT
CDR3: CASRDSLNTEAFF
J: TRBJ1-1
V: TRBV6-1
D: -
size: many

DNA: TGTGCCAGCAGCCCAACAGGGATTAATGAAAAACTGTTTTTT
CDR3: CASSPTGINEKLFF
J: TRBJ1-4
V: TRBV11-2
D: -
size: many

DNA: TGTGCCAGCAGCCTTGGGGAGGGAGGAGAAACGGAGACCCAGTACTTC
CDR3: CASSLGEGGETETQYF
J: TRBJ2-5
V: TRBV7-2
D: TRBD2
size: many

DNA: TGTGCCAGCAGCTTAGAAGTGGGACAGGTTTCACCCCTCCACTTT
CDR3: CASSLEVGQVSPLHF
J: TRBJ1-6
V: TRBV7-2
D: TRBD1
size: many

DNA: TGTGCCACCAGCAGAGTACCTAGCACAGATACGCAGTATTTT
CDR3: CATSRVPSTDTQYF
J: TRBJ2-3
V: TRBV15
D: -
size: -